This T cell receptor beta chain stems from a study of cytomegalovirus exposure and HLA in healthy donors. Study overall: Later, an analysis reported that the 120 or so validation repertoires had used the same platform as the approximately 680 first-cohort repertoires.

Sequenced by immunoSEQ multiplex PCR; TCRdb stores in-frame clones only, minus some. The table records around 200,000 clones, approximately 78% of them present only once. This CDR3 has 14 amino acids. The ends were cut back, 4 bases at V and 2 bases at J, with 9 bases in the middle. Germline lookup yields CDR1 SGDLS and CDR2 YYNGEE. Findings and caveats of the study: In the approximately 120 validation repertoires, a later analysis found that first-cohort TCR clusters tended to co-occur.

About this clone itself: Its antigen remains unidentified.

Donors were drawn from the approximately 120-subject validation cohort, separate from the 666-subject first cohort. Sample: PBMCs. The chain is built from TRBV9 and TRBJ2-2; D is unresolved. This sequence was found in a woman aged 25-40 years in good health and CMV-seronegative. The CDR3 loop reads CASSSRGNTGELFF. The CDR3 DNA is TGTGCCAGCAGCTCCCGTGGCAACACCGGGGAGCTGTTTTTT.